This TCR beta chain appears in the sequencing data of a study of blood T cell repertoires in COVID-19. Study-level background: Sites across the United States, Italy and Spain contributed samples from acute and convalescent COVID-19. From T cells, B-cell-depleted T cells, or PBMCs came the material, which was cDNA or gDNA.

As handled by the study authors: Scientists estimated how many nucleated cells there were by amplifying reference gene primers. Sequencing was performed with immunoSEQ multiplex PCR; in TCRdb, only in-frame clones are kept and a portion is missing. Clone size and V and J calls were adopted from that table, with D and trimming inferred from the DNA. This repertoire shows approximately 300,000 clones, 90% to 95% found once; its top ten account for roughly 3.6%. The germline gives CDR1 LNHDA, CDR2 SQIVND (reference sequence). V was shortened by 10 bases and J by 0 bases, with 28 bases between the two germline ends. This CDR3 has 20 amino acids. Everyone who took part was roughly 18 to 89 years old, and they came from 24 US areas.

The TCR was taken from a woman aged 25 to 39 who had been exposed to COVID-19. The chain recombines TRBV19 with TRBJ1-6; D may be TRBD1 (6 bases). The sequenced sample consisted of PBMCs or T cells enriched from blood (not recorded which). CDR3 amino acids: CATRPPAGEYGSSYNSPLHF. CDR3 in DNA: TGTGCCACCCGCCCCCCGGCAGGGGAGTACGGTAGCTCCTATAATTCACCCCTCCACTTT.